This T cell receptor beta chain was observed in a study of human T cells and chemical hapten exposure. Study-wide context: Slight volume differences across pooled libraries mainly accounted for varying per-sample TCR yields.

Unique molecular identifiers were linked by the library to individual cDNA molecules. Study processing details: Individual samples carried between about 20,000 and 700,000 TCRs, with roughly 96,000 as the median. One entry per CDR3 protein, called by TCRdb with MiXCR from the RACE reads. V and J calls and clone size were set by TCRdb, not the authors. The sample consists of tens of thousands of distinct CDR3 sequences, 3.5% to 4.5% of them appearing once. This CDR3 has 13 amino acids. Germline V lookup: CDR1 MNHEY, CDR2 SMNVEV (reference sequence). The ends were cut back, 6 bases at V and 6 bases at J, with 14 bases in the middle. The study's findings and limits: Counts of TCRs above 1 in 1000 frequency stayed unchanged with DPC sensitization.

Time point denoted: healthy volunteer bleed at 2 weeks. Total RNA came from unfractionated whole blood. This clonotype has a count of ten or more. Its antigen is not known. The chain joins TRBV27 to TRBJ1-1; D gene uncertain. This receptor was taken from a female donor in good health. Some clones in this sample may be carry-over from other donors' samples. The specimen sequenced was whole blood. The CDR3 bases are TGTGCCAGCAGGGATTGGGCGGGCGCTGAAGCTTTCTTT. Encoded protein: CASRDWAGAEAFF.